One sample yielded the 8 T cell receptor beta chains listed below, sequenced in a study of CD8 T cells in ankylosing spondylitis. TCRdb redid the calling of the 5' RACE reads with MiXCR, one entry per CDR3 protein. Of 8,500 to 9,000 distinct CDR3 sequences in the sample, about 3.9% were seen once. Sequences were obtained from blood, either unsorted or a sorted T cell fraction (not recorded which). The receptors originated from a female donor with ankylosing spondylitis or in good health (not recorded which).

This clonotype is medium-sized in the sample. The CDR3 is CASSAEDRDNQPQHF. DNA for the CDR3: TGTGCCAGCAGCGCGGAAGACAGGGACAATCAGCCCCAGCATTTT. The chain employs TRBV9 and TRBJ1-5; 7 bases map to TRBD1. Germline loops: CDR1 SGDLS, CDR2 YYNGEE. The J segment lost 3 bases and the V segment lost 3 bases, leaving 6 bases of the junction unmatched. The CDR3 is made up of 15 amino acids.

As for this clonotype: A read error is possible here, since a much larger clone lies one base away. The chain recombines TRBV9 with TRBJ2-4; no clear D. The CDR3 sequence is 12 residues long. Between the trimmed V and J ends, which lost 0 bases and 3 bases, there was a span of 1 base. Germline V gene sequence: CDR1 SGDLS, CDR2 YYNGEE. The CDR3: CASSVDKNIQYF. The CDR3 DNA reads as TGTGCCAGCAGCGTAGACAAAAACATTCAGTACTTC.

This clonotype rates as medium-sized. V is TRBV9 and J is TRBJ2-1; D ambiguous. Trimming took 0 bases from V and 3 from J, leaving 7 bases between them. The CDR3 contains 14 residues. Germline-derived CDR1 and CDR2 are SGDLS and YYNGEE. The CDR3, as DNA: TGTGCCAGCAGCGTAGGTACCAGCTACAATGAGCAGTTCTTC. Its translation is CASSVGTSYNEQFF.

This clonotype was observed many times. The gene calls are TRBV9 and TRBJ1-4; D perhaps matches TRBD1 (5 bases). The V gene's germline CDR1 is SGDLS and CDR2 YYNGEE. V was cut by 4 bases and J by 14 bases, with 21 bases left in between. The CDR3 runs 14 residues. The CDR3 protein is CASSFTWDERRLFF. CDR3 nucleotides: TGTGCCAGCAGCTTTACCTGGGACGAGAGGAGGCTGTTTTTT.

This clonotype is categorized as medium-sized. CDR3 in DNA: TGTGCCAGCAGCCCACGACTAGCGGGGGCCCTCAATGAGCAGTTCTTC. Amino acids: CASSPRLAGALNEQFF. The gene calls are TRBV9 and TRBJ2-1, with TRBD2 identical over 12 bases. Unmatched junction bases numbered 8, after V lost 4 bases and J lost 6 bases. Per the germline V gene, CDR1 is SGDLS and CDR2 is YYNGEE. The length of the CDR3 is 16 residues.

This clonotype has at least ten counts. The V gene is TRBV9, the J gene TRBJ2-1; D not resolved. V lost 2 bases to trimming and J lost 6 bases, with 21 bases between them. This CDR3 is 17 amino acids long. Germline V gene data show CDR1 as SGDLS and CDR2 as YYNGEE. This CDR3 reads CASSVNTLTPGGNEQFF. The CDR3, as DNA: TGTGCCAGCAGCGTGAATACACTTACCCCCGGCGGCAATGAGCAGTTCTTC.

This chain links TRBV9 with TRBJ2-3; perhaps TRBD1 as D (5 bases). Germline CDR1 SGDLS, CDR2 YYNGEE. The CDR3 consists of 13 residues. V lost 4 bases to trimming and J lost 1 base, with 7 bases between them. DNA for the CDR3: TGTGCCAGCAGCAAAGGGGGCACAGATACGCAGTATTTT. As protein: CASSKGGTDTQYF.

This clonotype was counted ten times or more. This chain's CDR3 is CASSVDKGLSTDTQYF. CDR3 coding DNA: TGTGCCAGCAGCGTAGATAAGGGTCTGAGCACAGATACGCAGTATTTT. The V and J genes are TRBV9 and TRBJ2-3; D call uncertain. The germline gives CDR1 SGDLS, CDR2 YYNGEE. With 0 bases removed from V and 0 bases from J, the gap between germline ends came to 11 bases. The CDR3 length is 16 residues.